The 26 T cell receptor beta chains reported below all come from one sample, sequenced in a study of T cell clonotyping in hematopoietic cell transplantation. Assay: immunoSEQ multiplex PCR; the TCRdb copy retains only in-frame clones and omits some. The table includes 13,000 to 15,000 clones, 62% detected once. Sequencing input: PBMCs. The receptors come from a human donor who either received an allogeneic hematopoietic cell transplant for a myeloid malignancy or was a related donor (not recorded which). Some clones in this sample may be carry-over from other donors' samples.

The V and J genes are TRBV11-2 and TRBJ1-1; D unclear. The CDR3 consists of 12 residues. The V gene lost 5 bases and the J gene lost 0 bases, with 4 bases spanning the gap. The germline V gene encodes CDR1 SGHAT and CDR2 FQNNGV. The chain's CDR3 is CASSEMNTEAFF. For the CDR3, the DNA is TGTGCCAGCAGCGAGATGAACACTGAAGCTTTCTTT. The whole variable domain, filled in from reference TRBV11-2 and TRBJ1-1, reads EAGVAQSPRYKIIEKRQSVAFWCNPISGHATLYWYQQILGQGPKLLIQFQNNGVVDDSQLPKDRFSAERLKGVDSTLKIQPAKLEDSAVYLCASSEMNTEAFFGQGTRLTVV.

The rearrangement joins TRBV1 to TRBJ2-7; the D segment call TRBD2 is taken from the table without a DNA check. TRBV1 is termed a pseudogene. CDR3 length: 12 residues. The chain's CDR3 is CTSSHDSREQYF. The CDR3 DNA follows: TGCACCAGCAGCCATGACTCACGGGAGCAGTACTTC.

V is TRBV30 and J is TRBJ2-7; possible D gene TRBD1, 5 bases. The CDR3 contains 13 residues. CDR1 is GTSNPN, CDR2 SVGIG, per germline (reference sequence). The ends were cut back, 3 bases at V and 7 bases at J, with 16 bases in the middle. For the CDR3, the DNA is TGTGCCTGGAGCTGGCTGGGGCCTGGGGAGCAGTACTTC. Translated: CAWSWLGPGEQYF. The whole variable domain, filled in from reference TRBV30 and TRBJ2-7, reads SQTIHQWPATLVQPVGSPLSLECTVEGTSNPNLYWYRQAAGRGLQLLFYSVGIGQISSEVPQNLSASRPQDRQFILSSKKLLLSDSGFYLCAWSWLGPGEQYFGPGTRLTVT.

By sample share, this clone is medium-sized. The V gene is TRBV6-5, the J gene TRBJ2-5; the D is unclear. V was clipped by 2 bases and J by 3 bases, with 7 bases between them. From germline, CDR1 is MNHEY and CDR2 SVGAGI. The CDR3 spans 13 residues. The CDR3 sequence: CASSYAPKETQYF. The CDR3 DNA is TGTGCCAGCAGTTACGCCCCGAAAGAGACCCAGTACTTC.

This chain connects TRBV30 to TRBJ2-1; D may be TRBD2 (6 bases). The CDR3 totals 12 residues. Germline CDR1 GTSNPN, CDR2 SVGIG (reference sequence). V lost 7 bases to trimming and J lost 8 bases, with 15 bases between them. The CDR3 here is CASRHERDEQFF. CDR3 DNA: TGTGCCTCTCGGCACGAGCGGGATGAGCAGTTCTTC. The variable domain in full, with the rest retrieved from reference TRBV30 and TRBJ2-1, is SQTIHQWPATLVQPVGSPLSLECTVEGTSNPNLYWYRQAAGRGLQLLFYSVGIGQISSEVPQNLSASRPQDRQFILSSKKLLLSDSGFYLCASRHERDEQFFGPGTRLTVL.

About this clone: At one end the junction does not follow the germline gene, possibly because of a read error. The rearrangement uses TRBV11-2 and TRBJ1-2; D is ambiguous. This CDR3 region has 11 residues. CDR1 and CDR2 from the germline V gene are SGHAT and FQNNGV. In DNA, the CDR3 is TGTGCCAGCAGCGTAGAAGGTGGCTACACCTTC. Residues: CASSVEGGYTF.

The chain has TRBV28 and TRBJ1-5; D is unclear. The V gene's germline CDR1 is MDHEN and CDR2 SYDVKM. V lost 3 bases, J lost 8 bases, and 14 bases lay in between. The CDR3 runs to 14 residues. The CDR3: CASSLDGSLKPQHF. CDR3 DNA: TGTGCCAGCAGTTTGGATGGCAGTTTGAAGCCCCAGCATTTT.

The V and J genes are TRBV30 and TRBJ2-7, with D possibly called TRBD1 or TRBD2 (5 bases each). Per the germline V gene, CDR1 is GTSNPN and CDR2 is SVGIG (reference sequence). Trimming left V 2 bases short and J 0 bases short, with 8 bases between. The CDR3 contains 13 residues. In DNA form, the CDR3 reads TGTGCCTGGAGTTATGGGACCTCCTACGAGCAGTACTTC. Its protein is CAWSYGTSYEQYF.

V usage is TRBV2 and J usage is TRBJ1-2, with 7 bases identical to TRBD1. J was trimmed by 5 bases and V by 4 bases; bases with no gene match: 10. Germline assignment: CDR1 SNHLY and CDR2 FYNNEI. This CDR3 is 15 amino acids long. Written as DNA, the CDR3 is TGTGCCAGCAGTGCTTTAGACAGGGTAGTGTATGGCTACACCTTC. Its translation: CASSALDRVVYGYTF.

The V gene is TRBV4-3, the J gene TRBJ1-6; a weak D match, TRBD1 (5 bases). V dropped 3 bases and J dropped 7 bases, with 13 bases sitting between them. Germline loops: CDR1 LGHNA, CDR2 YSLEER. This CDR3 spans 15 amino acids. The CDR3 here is CASSQGGGYNSPLHF. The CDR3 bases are TGCGCCAGCAGCCAGGGTGGGGGGTACAATTCACCCCTCCACTTT.

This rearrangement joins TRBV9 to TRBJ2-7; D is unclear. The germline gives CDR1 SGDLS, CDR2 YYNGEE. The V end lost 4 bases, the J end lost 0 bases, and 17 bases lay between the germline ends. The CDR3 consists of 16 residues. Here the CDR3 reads CASSLGLDGSSYEQYF. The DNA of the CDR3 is TGTGCCAGCAGCCTGGGGTTGGACGGAAGCTCCTACGAGCAGTACTTC.

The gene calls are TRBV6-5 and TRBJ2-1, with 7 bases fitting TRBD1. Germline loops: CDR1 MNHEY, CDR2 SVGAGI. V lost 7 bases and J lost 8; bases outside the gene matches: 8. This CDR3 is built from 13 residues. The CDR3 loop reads CASKGAGKHEQFF. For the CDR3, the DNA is TGTGCCAGCAAGGGGGCCGGAAAACATGAGCAGTTCTTC.

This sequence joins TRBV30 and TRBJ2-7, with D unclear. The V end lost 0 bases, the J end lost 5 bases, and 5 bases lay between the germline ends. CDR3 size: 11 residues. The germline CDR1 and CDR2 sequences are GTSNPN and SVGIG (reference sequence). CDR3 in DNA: TGTGCCTGGAGTGTTGGGGACGAGCAGTACTTC. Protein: CAWSVGDEQYF.

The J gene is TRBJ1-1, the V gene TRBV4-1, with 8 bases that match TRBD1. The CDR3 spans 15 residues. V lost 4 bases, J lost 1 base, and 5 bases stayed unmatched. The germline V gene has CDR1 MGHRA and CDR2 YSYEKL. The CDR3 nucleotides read TGCGCCAGCAGCCGATTACAGGGGGGGAACACTGAAGCTTTCTTT. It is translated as CASSRLQGGNTEAFF.

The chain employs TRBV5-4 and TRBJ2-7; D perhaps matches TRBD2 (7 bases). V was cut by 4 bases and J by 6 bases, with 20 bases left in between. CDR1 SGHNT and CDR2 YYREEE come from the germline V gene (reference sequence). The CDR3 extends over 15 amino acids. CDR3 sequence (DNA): TGTGCCAGCAGCCCTCATGTTGCGGGGGCGGGCGAGCAGTACTTC. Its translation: CASSPHVAGAGEQYF.

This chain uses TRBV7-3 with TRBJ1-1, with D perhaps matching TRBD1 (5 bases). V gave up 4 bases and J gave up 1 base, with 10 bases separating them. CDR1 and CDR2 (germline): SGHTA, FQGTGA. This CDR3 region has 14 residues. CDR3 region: CASSSSRENTEAFF. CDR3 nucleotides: TGTGCCAGCAGCTCCTCCAGGGAGAACACTGAAGCTTTCTTT. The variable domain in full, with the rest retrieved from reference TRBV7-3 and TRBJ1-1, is GAGVSQTPSNKVTEKGKYVELRCDPISGHTALYWYRQSLGQGPEFLIYFQGTGAADDSGLPNDRFFAVRPEGSVSTLKIQRTERGDSAVYLCASSSSRENTEAFFGQGTRLTVV.

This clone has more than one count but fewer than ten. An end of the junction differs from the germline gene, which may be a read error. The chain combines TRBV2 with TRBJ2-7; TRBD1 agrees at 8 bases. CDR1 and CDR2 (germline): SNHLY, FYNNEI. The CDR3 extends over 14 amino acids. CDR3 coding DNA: TGTGCCAGCACTGAAGGACAGGGAGTCTACGAGCAGTACTTC. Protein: CASTEGQGVYEQYF.

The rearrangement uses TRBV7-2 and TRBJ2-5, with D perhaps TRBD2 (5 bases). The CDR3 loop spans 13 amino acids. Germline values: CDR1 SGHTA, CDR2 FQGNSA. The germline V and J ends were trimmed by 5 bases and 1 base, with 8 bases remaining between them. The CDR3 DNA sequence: TGTGCCAGCAGCCCGAGGGCCCAAGAGACCCAGTACTTC. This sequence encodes CASSPRAQETQYF.

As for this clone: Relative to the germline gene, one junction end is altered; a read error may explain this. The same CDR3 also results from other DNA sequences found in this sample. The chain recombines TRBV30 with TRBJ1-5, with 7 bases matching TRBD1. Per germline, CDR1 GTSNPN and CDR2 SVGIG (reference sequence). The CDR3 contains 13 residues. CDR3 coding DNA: TGTGCCTGGAGCGGAGGGGGCAACCAGCCCCAGCATTTT. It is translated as CAWSGGGNQPQHF.

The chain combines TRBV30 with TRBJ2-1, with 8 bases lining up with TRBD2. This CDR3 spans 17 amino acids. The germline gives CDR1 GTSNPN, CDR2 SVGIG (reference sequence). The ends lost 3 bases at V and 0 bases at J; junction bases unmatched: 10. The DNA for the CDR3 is TGTGCCTGGAGCCCCTCGAGCGGGGGTACCTCCTACAATGAGCAGTTCTTC. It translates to CAWSPSSGGTSYNEQFF.

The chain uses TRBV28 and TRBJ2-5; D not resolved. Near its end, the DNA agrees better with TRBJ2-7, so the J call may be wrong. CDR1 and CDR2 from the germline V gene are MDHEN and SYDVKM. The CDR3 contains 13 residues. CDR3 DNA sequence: TGTGCCAGCAGTTTAGTGCAGACCTACGAGCAGTACTTC. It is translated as CASSLVQTYEQYF.

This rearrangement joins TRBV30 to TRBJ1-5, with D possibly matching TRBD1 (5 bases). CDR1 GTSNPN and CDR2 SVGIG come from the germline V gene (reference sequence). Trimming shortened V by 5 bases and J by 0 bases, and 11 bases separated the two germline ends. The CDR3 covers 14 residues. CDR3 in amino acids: CAWSDSYSNQPQHF. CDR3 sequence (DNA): TGTGCCTGGTCAGACAGCTATAGCAATCAGCCCCAGCATTTT. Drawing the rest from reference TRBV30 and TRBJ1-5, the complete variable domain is SQTIHQWPATLVQPVGSPLSLECTVEGTSNPNLYWYRQAAGRGLQLLFYSVGIGQISSEVPQNLSASRPQDRQFILSSKKLLLSDSGFYLCAWSDSYSNQPQHFGDGTRLSIL.

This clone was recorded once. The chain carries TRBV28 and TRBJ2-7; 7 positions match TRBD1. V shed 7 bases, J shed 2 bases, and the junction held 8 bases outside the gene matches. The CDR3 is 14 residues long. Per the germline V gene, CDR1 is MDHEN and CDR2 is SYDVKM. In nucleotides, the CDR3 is TGTGCCAGCAACGTTGCCCAGGGGGCCTACGAGCAGTACTTC. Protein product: CASNVAQGAYEQYF.

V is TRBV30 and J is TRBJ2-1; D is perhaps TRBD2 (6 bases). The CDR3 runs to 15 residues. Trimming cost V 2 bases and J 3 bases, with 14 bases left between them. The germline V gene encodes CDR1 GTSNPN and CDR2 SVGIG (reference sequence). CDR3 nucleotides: TGTGCCTGGAGTCCGGGTAGCGGTGACTACAATGAGCAGTTCTTC. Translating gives CAWSPGSGDYNEQFF.

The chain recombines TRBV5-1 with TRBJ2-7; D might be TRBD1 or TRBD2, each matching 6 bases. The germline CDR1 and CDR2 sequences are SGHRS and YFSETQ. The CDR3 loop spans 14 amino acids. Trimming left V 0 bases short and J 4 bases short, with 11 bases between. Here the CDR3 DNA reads TGCGCCAGCAGCTTGGTGGAGGGGGAATACGAGCAGTACTTC. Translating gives CASSLVEGEYEQYF.

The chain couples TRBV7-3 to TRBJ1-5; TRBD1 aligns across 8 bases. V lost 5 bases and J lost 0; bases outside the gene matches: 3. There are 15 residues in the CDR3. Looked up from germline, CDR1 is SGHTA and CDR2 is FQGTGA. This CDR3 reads CASSTTGGSNQPQHF. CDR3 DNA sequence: TGTGCCAGCAGCACCACAGGGGGTAGCAATCAGCCCCAGCATTTT.